The entry below gives a single T cell receptor (beta chain) sequence along with its context. As yet, its antigen is unknown. The record originates from a study of somatic mutations in cytotoxic T cells in rheumatoid arthritis. TCRdb's copy holds only in-frame clones and misses some; the assay was immunoSEQ multiplex PCR. The table shows about 7,000 clones, with roughly 55% occurring only once. This CDR3 spans 12 amino acids. Germline V gene lookup returns CDR1 SGHNT and CDR2 YENEEA. With 5 bases removed from V and 3 bases from J, the gap between germline ends came to 5 bases. Study observations and caveats: A single CD8+ clone exceeded 20% of CD8+ cells in about an eighth of the 65 patients. CD8+ clonality rose with age in rheumatoid arthritis patients, unlike in healthy controls. CD8+ T-cell clonality showed no significant difference between rheumatoid arthritis patients and age-matched healthy controls.

Positive selection using magnetic beads isolated the CD4+ and CD8+ cells (purity was checked by flow cytometry). The material sequenced was CD8+ T cells sorted from blood. The TCR originated in a middle-aged woman in good health. The chain employs TRBV11-3 and TRBJ2-1; D unclear. For the CDR3, the DNA is TGTGCCAGCAGCCCGATCTACAATGAGCAGTTCTTC. It codes for CASSPIYNEQFF.